The 5 T cell receptor beta chains below all came from one sample that was sequenced in a study of OX40 agonist ivuxolimab in advanced cancers. The method was immunoSEQ multiplex PCR; TCRdb's version includes in-frame clones alone and lacks a portion of them. This sample yields 78,000 or so clones, of which around nine tenths are seen a single time; 0.7% to 1% belongs to the top ten. The sequencing used CD4+ or CD8+ T cells sorted from blood, collected in a trial of the OX40 agonist ivuxolimab. Receptor source: an adult with an advanced solid tumor such as melanoma, head and neck, liver or kidney cancer.

This chain joins TRBV5-1 and TRBJ2-3; no reliable D call. Germline loops: CDR1 SGHRS, CDR2 YFSETQ. The ends were cut back, 0 bases at V and 3 bases at J, with 8 bases in the middle. The length of the CDR3 is 14 residues. For the CDR3, the DNA is TGCGCCAGCAGCTTGGAACAGTCTACAGATACGCAGTATTTT. Protein product: CASSLEQSTDTQYF.

V and J are TRBV6-5 and TRBJ2-3; no firm D call. The germline V and J ends were trimmed by 5 bases and 3 bases, with 12 bases remaining between them. This CDR3 contains 14 residues. Germline V gene sequence: CDR1 MNHEY, CDR2 SVGAGI. The CDR3 here is CASSAAGRTDTQYF. The CDR3, as DNA: TGTGCCAGCAGTGCCGCAGGCCGTACAGATACGCAGTATTTT.

V gene TRBV5-4 combines with J gene TRBJ1-2; D is possibly TRBD1 (5 bases). Trimming removed 8 bases from V and 8 bases from J, with 19 bases in between. The CDR3 runs to 13 residues. Germline V gene lookup returns CDR1 SGHNT and CDR2 YYREEE (reference sequence). CDR3 region: CASPIGQGPGYTF. Written as DNA, the CDR3 is TGTGCCAGTCCTATAGGGCAGGGCCCGGGCTACACCTTC.

This chain connects TRBV2 to TRBJ2-3; 8 nucleotides line up with TRBD1. This CDR3 region has 14 residues. The junction had 3 bases not matched to a gene; V was cut back by 7 bases and J by 0 bases. The germline gives CDR1 SNHLY, CDR2 FYNNEI. CDR3 in DNA: TGTGCCAGCAAGGGACAGGTTAGCACAGATACGCAGTATTTT. Its protein is CASKGQVSTDTQYF.

The rearrangement links TRBV5-6 to TRBJ1-1; D unclear. The germline V gene encodes CDR1 SGHDT and CDR2 YYEEEE. Trimming removed 4 bases from V and 11 bases from J, with 18 bases in between. CDR3 size: 13 residues. Here the CDR3 DNA reads TGTGCCAGCAGCCGTGGACGGGCCGTAGGTGCTTTCTTT. This translates into CASSRGRAVGAFF.